This T cell receptor beta chain was sequenced in a study of blood T cell repertoires in COVID-19. Germline V gene data show CDR1 as SNHLY and CDR2 as FYNNEI. The V and J ends lost 2 bases and 6 bases respectively, with 13 bases between them. The CDR3 extends over 14 amino acids. In the study's own analysis: Amplification with reference gene primers provided the estimates of nucleated cell counts. Assay: immunoSEQ multiplex PCR; the TCRdb copy retains only in-frame clones and omits some. The DNA was the basis for D and trimming; V, J and clone size are from that table. The sample comprises around 200,000 clones, 84% of which are singletons, and roughly 7.1% rests with the top ten.

The sequence came from a human donor in a cohort sampled during active COVID-19. V gene TRBV2 combines with J gene TRBJ1-2, with TRBD1 as a possible D gene (5 bases). Material: peripheral blood. CDR3 region: CASSEHQGADGYTF. CDR3 nucleotide sequence: TGTGCCAGCAGTGAACATCAGGGCGCCGATGGCTACACCTTC.